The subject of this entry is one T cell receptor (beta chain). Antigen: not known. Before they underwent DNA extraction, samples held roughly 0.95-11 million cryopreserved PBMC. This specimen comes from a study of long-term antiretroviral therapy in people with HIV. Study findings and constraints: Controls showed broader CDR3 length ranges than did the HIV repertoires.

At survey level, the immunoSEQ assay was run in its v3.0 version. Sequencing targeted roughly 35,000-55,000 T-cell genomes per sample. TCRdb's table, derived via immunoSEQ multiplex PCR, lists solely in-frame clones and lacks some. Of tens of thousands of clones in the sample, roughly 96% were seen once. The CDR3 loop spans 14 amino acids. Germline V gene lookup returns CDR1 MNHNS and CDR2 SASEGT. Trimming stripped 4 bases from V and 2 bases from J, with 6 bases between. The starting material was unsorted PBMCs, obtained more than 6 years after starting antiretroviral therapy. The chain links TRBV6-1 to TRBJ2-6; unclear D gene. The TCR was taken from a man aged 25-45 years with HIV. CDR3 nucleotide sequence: TGTGCCAGCAGTGGGCTGCCTGGGGCCAACGTCCTGACTTTC. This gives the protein CASSGLPGANVLTF.